This is a list of T cell receptor beta chains from one sample in a study of CD8 T cells in ankylosing spondylitis. Via MiXCR, TCRdb re-called the 5' RACE reads, giving one row per CDR3 protein. The table records more than 500,000 distinct CDR3 sequences, roughly 5.2% of them present only once. Sequencing was performed on blood, either unsorted or a sorted T cell fraction (not recorded which). The receptors were gathered from a male donor with ankylosing spondylitis. CDR3s include the opening cysteine and the closing phenylalanine or tryptophan. A D gene is named only where the DNA matches it firmly. A row's size may be missing; if present it is once, few, many or a size class.

>.|TRBV4-3|many|TRBJ1-5|15
TGCGCCAGCAGCCACAGTTTGAAGAGCAATCAGCCCCAGCATTTT
CASSHSLKSNQPQHF
>.|TRBV28|few|TRBJ2-7|16
TGTGCCAGCAGTCAAGACCGGACTACGGGGGATTCCGAGCAGTACTTC
CASSQDRTTGDSEQYF
>TRBD1|TRBV12-3/TRBV12-4|many|TRBJ1-5|15
TGTGCCAGCAGTTTCCGACAGGGAAGCAATCAGCCCCAGCATTTT
CASSFRQGSNQPQHF
>.|TRBV5-1|many|TRBJ2-7|13
TGCGCCAGCTGCGACGGGGTTGGCAACGAGCAGTACTTC
CASCDGVGNEQYF
>TRBD2|TRBV20-1|.|TRBJ2-7|15
TGCAGTGCTCCGCCTCGGACTAGCGGAAGCGACGAGCAGTACTTC
CSAPPRTSGSDEQYF
>TRBD2|TRBV6-2/TRBV6-3|many|TRBJ2-7|16
TGTGCCAGCAGTTACTCGAAACTAGCGGGGACCTACGAGCAGTACTTC
CASSYSKLAGTYEQYF
>TRBD1|TRBV5-1|many|TRBJ2-1|16
TGCGCCAGCAGCCCAACAGGGGGAAGCTCCTACAATGAGCAGTTCTTC
CASSPTGGSSYNEQFF
>.|TRBV27|many|TRBJ1-1|11
TGTGCCAGCAAGAGTTGGAATGAAGCTTTCTTT
CASKSWNEAFF
>TRBD1|TRBV7-2|.|TRBJ2-1|15
TGTGCCAGCAGCTCGACAGGGGGCGCATACAATGAGCAGTTCTTC
CASSSTGGAYNEQFF
>TRBD2|TRBV28|many|TRBJ2-3|16
TGTGCCAGCAGTCCGCCTAGCGGGAGCTTCACAGATACGCAGTATTTT
CASSPPSGSFTDTQYF
>.|TRBV6-1|many|TRBJ1-6|15
TGTGCCAGCAGCCTCTATGAGGGAATTAATTCACCCCTCCACTTT
CASSLYEGINSPLHF
>TRBD1|TRBV20-1|few|TRBJ1-2|16
TGCAGTGCTAGAACCCTCGGACAGGGGGGAACGGGCGGCTACACCTTC
CSARTLGQGGTGGYTF
>TRBD2|TRBV5-1|.|TRBJ2-1|15
TGCGCCAGCAGCTTTGGTCTAGCGGGAGGGTATGAGCAGTTCTTC
CASSFGLAGGYEQFF
>.|TRBV5-1|few|TRBJ2-7|14
TGCGCCAGCAGCAAGGACAGGACTAGGTCCGAGCAGTACTTC
CASSKDRTRSEQYF
>.|TRBV5-1|many|TRBJ1-4|15
TGCGCCAGCAGGCCGGACCTGACAACTAATGAAAAACTGTTTTTT
CASRPDLTTNEKLFF
>.|TRBV7-3|many|TRBJ1-6|15
TGTGCCAGCAGCTTATTACAGCACCCTAATTCACCCCTCCACTTT
CASSLLQHPNSPLHF
>.|TRBV19|.|TRBJ1-5|15
TGTGCCAGTAGGTCCAGGGGCATGAGCAATCAGCCCCAGCATTTT
CASRSRGMSNQPQHF
>TRBD1|TRBV5-1|many|TRBJ2-1|21
TGCGCCAGCAGCTCGAGGGTACCGGGACAGGGGGCTAAAAAATCCTACAATGAGCAGTTCTTC
CASSSRVPGQGAKKSYNEQFF
>TRBD1|TRBV4-2|many|TRBJ2-4|15
TGTGCCAGCAGTCCCGACAGGGCGGTCGAAAACATTCAGTACTTC
CASSPDRAVENIQYF
>.|TRBV6-5|many|TRBJ2-1|14
TGTGCCAGCAGTGCAGTTGGACTCGACAATGAGCAGTTCTTC
CASSAVGLDNEQFF
>.|TRBV29-1|many|TRBJ1-2|12
TGCAGCGTTGAAGCCCCCGTCTACGGCTACACCTTC
CSVEAPVYGYTF
>.|TRBV5-4|few|TRBJ2-5|15
TGTGCCAGCAGCTTGGAGCTAGCATCGGGAGAGACCCAGTACTTC
CASSLELASGETQYF
>.|TRBV20-1|many|TRBJ2-4|12
TGCAGTGCTAGAGATATTGGGTCCATTCAGTACTTC
CSARDIGSIQYF
>TRBD2|TRBV20-1|many|TRBJ2-3|14
TGCAGTGCTAGAGTTAGCGGGAGCACAGATACGCAGTATTTT
CSARVSGSTDTQYF
>.|TRBV10-3|many|TRBJ1-6|13
TGTGCCAGCAGGGACTTAGCGAATTCACCCCTCCACTTT
CASRDLANSPLHF
>.|TRBV29-1|many|TRBJ1-1|13
TGCAGCGCCTCGGGACGGTTGAACACTGAAGCTTTCTTT
CSASGRLNTEAFF
>.|TRBV5-8|many|TRBJ2-3|13
TGTGCCAGCAGCGGAGGGGGGTTGGATACGCAGTATTTT
CASSGGGLDTQYF
>.|TRBV7-2|many|TRBJ2-5|14
TGTGCCAGCAGCCACTGGGAGACCCGAGAGACCCAGTACTTC
CASSHWETRETQYF
>.|TRBV7-8|many|TRBJ1-3|18
TGTGCCAGCAGCTTATCCAGGGTCGCCTTGGAACCGAGAAACACCATATATTTT
CASSLSRVALEPRNTIYF
>.|TRBV5-5|few|TRBJ2-3|14
TGTGCCAGCAGCTTGATAGGGGCGGGAGATACGCAGTATTTT
CASSLIGAGDTQYF
>.|TRBV4-3|many|TRBJ2-7|16
TGCGCCAGCAGCCACACCGCAGGGCTAAGCTCCTACGAGCAGTACTTC
CASSHTAGLSSYEQYF
>.|TRBV27|few|TRBJ1-6|15
TGTGCCAGCAGTTTAGCCTCCGGGACCCTTTCACCCCTCCACTTT
CASSLASGTLSPLHF
>TRBD1|TRBV7-6|many|TRBJ2-5|17
TGTGCCAGCAGCTTAGGGAACAGACAGGGGTGGCAAGAGACCCAGTACTTC
CASSLGNRQGWQETQYF
>TRBD2|TRBV29-1|many|TRBJ2-1|14
TGCAGCGTTGTCGGTAGCGGGTTTTACAATGAGCAGTTCTTC
CSVVGSGFYNEQFF
>TRBD2|TRBV7-9|many|TRBJ2-7|15
TGTGCCAGCAGCCCCCCTAGCGGGGCAGTCTACGAGCAGTACTTC
CASSPPSGAVYEQYF
>TRBD1|TRBV4-3|many|TRBJ1-3|15
TGCGCCAGCAGCCAAGGGACAGGCTCTGGAAACACCATATATTTT
CASSQGTGSGNTIYF